What follows are 25 T cell receptor beta chains derived from one specimen sequenced in a study of T-cell reconstitution after alpha-beta-depleted transplantation in children. Unique molecular identifiers were used to barcode this TCRbeta library. TCRdb recomputed calls from the PCR reads with MiXCR, one row per CDR3 protein. This sample carries over 200,000 distinct CDR3 sequences, roughly 10% of them seen once, and the ten largest clones take less than 8%. This specimen consisted of PBMCs from the stem cell graft donor, obtained from the stem cell graft. Source of these receptors: a human donor who donated a stem cell graft to a child with acute lymphoblastic leukemia.

The chain couples TRBV2 to TRBJ2-2; maybe TRBD1 (6 bases). The CDR3 is made up of 12 amino acids. Trimming removed 7 bases from V and 6 bases from J, with 9 bases in between. The germline V gene has CDR1 SNHLY and CDR2 FYNNEI. The CDR3 DNA sequence: TGTGCCAGCATCAACAGGGCCGGGGAGCTGTTTTTT. This sequence encodes CASINRAGELFF.

This clonotype was seen a few times. The chain couples TRBV18 to TRBJ2-7; D remains unclear. The germline V and J ends were trimmed by 1 base and 2 bases, with 15 bases remaining between them. This CDR3 contains 16 residues. Germline V gene data show CDR1 as KGHSH and CDR2 as LQKENI. This CDR3 reads CASSPLDLGNPYEQYF. CDR3 sequence (DNA): TGTGCCAGCTCACCACTTGACTTGGGAAACCCCTACGAGCAGTACTTC.

This clonotype was counted only a few times. This chain connects TRBV28 to TRBJ2-3; D call uncertain. CDR1 is MDHEN and CDR2 is SYDVKM in the germline V gene. Trimming left V 1 base short and J 0 bases short, with 11 bases between. The CDR3 is 16 amino acids. CDR3 nucleotides: TGTGCCAGCAGTTTATACGGGCAGGTTAGCACAGATACGCAGTATTTT. Translated, it gives CASSLYGQVSTDTQYF.

This clonotype was picked up many times. The V gene is TRBV10-2, the J gene TRBJ2-7; TRBD1 is a possible D gene (6 bases). This CDR3 is built from 12 residues. Trimming removed 0 bases at V and 9 bases at J, with 9 bases between. Germline V lookup: CDR1 WSHSY, CDR2 SAAADI. This CDR3 reads CASSESEGGQYF. The CDR3 region has the DNA TGCGCCAGCAGTGAGTCGGAAGGGGGGCAGTACTTC.

In its sample, this clonotype was seen many times. The chain recombines TRBV27 with TRBJ1-6; D not certain. The CDR3 sequence is 15 residues long. CDR1 and CDR2 (germline): MNHEY, SMNVEV (reference sequence). V was trimmed by 5 bases and J by 1 base, leaving 9 bases between them. Here the CDR3 DNA reads TGTGCCAGCAGTCCGGGCAAGTCCTATAATTCACCCCTCCACTTT. Its protein product is CASSPGKSYNSPLHF.

This clonotype was counted many times. This chain joins TRBV4-1 and TRBJ1-2, with a weak D call TRBD1 (6 bases). Germline assignment: CDR1 MGHRA and CDR2 YSYEKL. The V end was cut by 0 bases, the J end by 8 bases, with 19 bases between. The CDR3 runs to 16 residues. In DNA, the CDR3 is TGCGCCAGCAGCCAAGATCGATGGGGGCCTCCGGGGGGCTACACCTTC. This codes for CASSQDRWGPPGGYTF.

This chain joins TRBV5-1 and TRBJ2-5, with 8 bases lining up with TRBD1. This CDR3 region has 14 residues. The V segment lost 2 bases and the J segment 3 bases; nucleotides outside the gene matches: 3. The germline CDR1 and CDR2 sequences are SGHRS and YFSETQ. The CDR3 DNA is TGCGCCAGCAGCTTCCCAGGGGGCGAAGAGACCCAGTACTTC. Its translation: CASSFPGGEETQYF.

The V and J genes are TRBV2 and TRBJ2-7; D unresolved. The CDR3 covers 14 residues. The V and J ends lost 4 bases and 2 bases respectively, with 12 bases between them. The germline gives CDR1 SNHLY, CDR2 FYNNEI. CDR3 DNA: TGTGCCAGCAGTGTACTGGGCACCACCTACGAGCAGTACTTC. Its protein is CASSVLGTTYEQYF. Full variable domain (remainder filled in from reference TRBV2 and TRBJ2-7): EPEVTQTPSHQVTQMGQEVILRCVPISNHLYFYWYRQILGQKVEFLVSFYNNEISEKSEIFDDQFSVERPDGSNFTLKIRSTKLEDSAMYFCASSVLGTTYEQYFGPGTRLTVT.

This clonotype turned up a few times. The CDR3 is CASRETGIDEQYF. In DNA form, the CDR3 reads TGTGCCAGCAGGGAAACAGGGATCGACGAGCAGTACTTC. The chain combines TRBV12-3 or TRBV12-4 with TRBJ2-7; a weak D match, TRBD1 (6 bases). V was shortened by 6 bases and J by 5 bases, with 14 bases between the two germline ends. This CDR3 comprises 13 residues.

This clonotype has at least ten counts. CDR3: CASSLGTSGAYNEQFF. The DNA of the CDR3 is TGCGCCAGCAGCTTGGGTACTAGCGGGGCCTACAATGAGCAGTTCTTC. The chain has TRBV5-1 and TRBJ2-1, with TRBD2 matching over 10 bases. CDR1 and CDR2 from the germline V gene are SGHRS and YFSETQ. CDR3 length: 16 residues. J was trimmed by 2 bases and V by 0 bases; bases with no gene match: 2.

This clonotype was detected only a few times. The chain uses TRBV5-4 and TRBJ2-3, with a tentative D call TRBD2 (6 bases). Germline CDR1 reads SGHNT; CDR2 reads YYREEE (reference sequence). V gave up 4 bases and J gave up 5 bases, with 14 bases separating them. The CDR3 covers 14 residues. CDR3 coding DNA: TGTGCCAGCAGCCTGACTAGGACTGGAGATACGCAGTATTTT. Amino acids: CASSLTRTGDTQYF.

The rearrangement links TRBV6-1 to TRBJ1-1; the D gene is possibly TRBD1 (5 bases). The germline V gene encodes CDR1 MNHNS and CDR2 SASEGT. With 5 bases removed from V and 8 bases from J, the gap between germline ends came to 9 bases. This CDR3 spans 11 amino acids. In DNA form, the CDR3 reads TGTGCCAGCAGTACCCCAGGGGAAGCTTTCTTT. Its translation is CASSTPGEAFF.

The rearrangement links TRBV24-1 to TRBJ2-1; either TRBD1 or TRBD2 may supply D (6 bases each). This CDR3 has 16 residues. V was clipped by 3 bases and J by 0 bases, with 11 bases between them. Germline V gene data show CDR1 as KGHDR and CDR2 as SFDVKD. The CDR3 DNA sequence: TGTGCCACCAGTGATCCGGGGGCAGGCTCCTACAATGAGCAGTTCTTC. Protein: CATSDPGAGSYNEQFF.

The sample holds a few counts of this clonotype. The chain carries TRBV6-1 and TRBJ2-2; D perhaps matches TRBD2 (5 bases). From germline, CDR1 is MNHNS and CDR2 SASEGT. This CDR3 is 15 amino acids long. V lost 1 base and J lost 4, with 10 bases in between. The CDR3 is CASSEVSVATGELFF. The DNA for the CDR3 is TGTGCCAGCAGTGAAGTTAGCGTGGCCACCGGGGAGCTGTTTTTT.

The rearrangement uses TRBV4-3 and TRBJ1-4; no definite D call. V was clipped by 3 bases and J by 0 bases, with 14 bases between them. CDR3 size: 17 residues. In germline, CDR1 is LGHNA, CDR2 YSLEER. In DNA, the CDR3 is TGCGCCAGCAGCCATCGTCGACATCTCGCAACTAATGAAAAACTGTTTTTT. Residues: CASSHRRHLATNEKLFF.

This clonotype was observed a handful of times. The V gene is TRBV5-1, the J gene TRBJ2-4; D is undetermined. Trimming pared 0 bases from V and 2 bases from J, leaving 6 bases between. Germline-derived CDR1 and CDR2 are SGHRS and YFSETQ. CDR3 length: 14 residues. CDR3 sequence reads: CASSLDQTKNIQYF. Written as DNA, the CDR3 is TGCGCCAGCAGCTTGGATCAGACCAAAAACATTCAGTACTTC. The whole variable domain, remainder taken from reference TRBV5-1 and TRBJ2-4, is KAGVTQTPRYLIKTRGQQVTLSCSPISGHRSVSWYQQTPGQGLQFLFEYFSETQRNKGNFPGRFSGRQFSNSRSEMNVSTLELGDSALYLCASSLDQTKNIQYFGAGTRLSVL.

This clonotype was picked up many times. This chain connects TRBV4-2 to TRBJ1-1, with 9 bases identical to TRBD1. J was trimmed by 3 bases and V by 4 bases; bases with no gene match: 3. In germline, CDR1 is LGHNA, CDR2 YNFKEQ. This CDR3 has 14 amino acids. The CDR3 sequence: CASSPRTGDTEAFF. DNA of the CDR3: TGTGCCAGCAGCCCTAGGACAGGGGACACTGAAGCTTTCTTT.

This clonotype was seen at least ten times. The V and J genes are TRBV27 and TRBJ2-7, with D possibly being TRBD2 (6 bases). The CDR3 sequence is 16 residues long. Per germline, CDR1 MNHEY and CDR2 SMNVEV (reference sequence). V lost 3 bases and J lost 2, with 17 bases in between. CDR3 amino acids: CASSFGGLHKPYEQYF. In DNA, the CDR3 is TGTGCCAGCAGTTTCGGGGGACTTCACAAACCCTACGAGCAGTACTTC.

The V gene is TRBV7-2, the J gene TRBJ2-5; D unclear. The CDR3 runs to 13 residues. Germline CDR1 is SGHTA and CDR2 is FQGNSA. Trimming pared 2 bases from V and 7 bases from J, leaving 11 bases between. The CDR3 sequence is CASSLKERGTQYF. In nucleotides, the CDR3 is TGTGCCAGCAGCTTAAAAGAAAGAGGGACCCAGTACTTC.

This clonotype was observed at least ten times. The chain has TRBV12-3 or TRBV12-4 and TRBJ2-3, with a weak D call TRBD2 (6 bases). The CDR3 has 15 residues. V was pared by 7 bases and J by 0 bases, with 14 bases between. This chain's CDR3 is CASTARSGSTDTQYF. The CDR3 region has the DNA TGTGCCAGCACCGCGCGTAGCGGCAGCACAGATACGCAGTATTTT.

This clonotype has more than one count but fewer than ten. The CDR3 spells CASSRQGDTGELFF. As DNA, the CDR3 is TGCGCCAGCAGCCGACAGGGGGACACCGGGGAGCTGTTTTTT. The rearrangement links TRBV5-1 to TRBJ2-2; 9 bases match TRBD1. The CDR3 is made up of 14 amino acids. The germline gives CDR1 SGHRS, CDR2 YFSETQ. With V trimmed by 4 bases and J by 3 bases, 1 base remained unmatched.

This clonotype was recorded many times. The chain combines TRBV5-1 with TRBJ2-1; D is undetermined. In germline, CDR1 is SGHRS, CDR2 YFSETQ. V dropped 0 bases and J dropped 1 base, with 8 bases sitting between them. This CDR3 is 15 amino acids long. CDR3 loop: CASSLVAQSYNEQFF. The CDR3 DNA follows: TGCGCCAGCAGCTTGGTCGCGCAGTCCTACAATGAGCAGTTCTTC.

This clonotype was seen a handful of times. The chain recombines TRBV29-1 with TRBJ2-5; D may be TRBD2 (6 bases). Trimming left V 6 bases short and J 3 bases short, with 14 bases between. Germline V lookup: CDR1 SQVTM, CDR2 ANQGSEA. This CDR3 has 13 residues. CDR3 in amino acids: CSVKSAGKETQYF. As DNA, the CDR3 is TGCAGCGTGAAGTCGGCGGGGAAAGAGACCCAGTACTTC.

The V call is TRBV20-1, the J call TRBJ1-6; 7 nucleotides align to TRBD1. The V gene's germline CDR1 is DFQATT and CDR2 SNEGSKA (reference sequence). The CDR3 extends over 14 amino acids. V shed 4 bases and J 8 bases; nucleotides not matched to a gene: 8. CDR3 protein: CSATPTGLDSPLHF. CDR3 nucleotides: TGCAGTGCTACACCGACAGGGTTGGATTCACCCCTCCACTTT.

This clonotype appeared many times. DNA for the CDR3: TGTGCCAGCAGCTTTAAATTGGAGGCAGTCTCCTACAATGAGCAGTTCTTC. It specifies CASSFKLEAVSYNEQFF. The chain carries TRBV5-5 and TRBJ2-1; TRBD2 might be the D (5 bases). V was trimmed by 2 bases and J by 0 bases, leaving 15 bases between them. This CDR3 spans 17 amino acids. CDR1 is SGHKS, CDR2 YYEKEE, per germline (reference sequence).